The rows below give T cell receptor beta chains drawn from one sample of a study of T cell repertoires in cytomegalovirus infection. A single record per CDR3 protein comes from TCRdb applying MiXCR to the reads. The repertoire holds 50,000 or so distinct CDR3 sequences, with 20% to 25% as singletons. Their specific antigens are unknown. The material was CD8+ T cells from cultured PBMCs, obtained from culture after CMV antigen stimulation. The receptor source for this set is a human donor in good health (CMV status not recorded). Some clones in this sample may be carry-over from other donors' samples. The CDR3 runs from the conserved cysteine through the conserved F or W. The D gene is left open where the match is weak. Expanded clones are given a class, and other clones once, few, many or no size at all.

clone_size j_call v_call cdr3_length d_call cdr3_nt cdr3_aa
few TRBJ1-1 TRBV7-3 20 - TGTGCCAGCAGCGCGCATCCAGGGTTCAGTCGGGACCTCATGAACACTGAAGCTTTCTTT CASSAHPGFSRDLMNTEAFF
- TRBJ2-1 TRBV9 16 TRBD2 TGTGCCAGCAGCGTAGGGGTAGCGGGGAGCCACAATGAGCAGTTCTTC CASSVGVAGSHNEQFF
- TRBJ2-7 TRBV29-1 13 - TGCAGCGTTGTGGTTAGCGAATACTACGAGCAGTACTTC CSVVVSEYYEQYF
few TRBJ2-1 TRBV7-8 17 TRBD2 TGTGCCAGCAGCTTAGTGTTTGCGGGAGGTATCTACAATGAGCAGTTCTTC CASSLVFAGGIYNEQFF
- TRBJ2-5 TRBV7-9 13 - TGTGCCAGCAGCTTAGAAGGCCAAGAGACCCAGTACTTC CASSLEGQETQYF
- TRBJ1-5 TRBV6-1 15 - TGTGCCAGCAGTGAATGGCCGGCGGGAGGACAGCCCCAGCATTTT CASSEWPAGGQPQHF
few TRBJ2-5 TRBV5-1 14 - TGCGCCAGCAGCTTGCGCCACCCGAAGGAGACCCAGTACTTC CASSLRHPKETQYF
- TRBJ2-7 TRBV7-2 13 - TGTGCCAGCAGCCCCGGGTCTACCTACGAGCAGTACTTC CASSPGSTYEQYF
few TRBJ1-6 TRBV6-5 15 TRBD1 TGTGCCAGCAGCCCCTCGACAGGGTGGGATTCACCCCTCCACTTT CASSPSTGWDSPLHF
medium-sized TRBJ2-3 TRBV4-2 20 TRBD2 TGTGCCAGCAGCTCAATTGTCGGACTAGCATCTCCCAGGCCCACAGATACGCAGTATTTT CASSSIVGLASPRPTDTQYF
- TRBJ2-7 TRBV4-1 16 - TGCGCCAGCAGCCACCAAGGGTTGGCAGCGACCTACGAGCAGTACTTC CASSHQGLAATYEQYF
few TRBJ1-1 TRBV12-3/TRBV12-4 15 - TGTGCCAGCAGTTCGCCGGGACTGGGGGCCACTGAAGCTTTCTTT CASSSPGLGATEAFF
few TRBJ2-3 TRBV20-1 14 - TGCAGGACCCCTTTAGCGGACCTCATAGATACGCAGTATTTT CRTPLADLIDTQYF
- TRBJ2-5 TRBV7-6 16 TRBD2 TGTGCCAGCAGCCAGATAAGGACTAGAGAGTTGGGGACCCAGTACTTC CASSQIRTRELGTQYF
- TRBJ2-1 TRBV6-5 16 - TGTGACAGCAGTTACTCGATCCAGAGCTCCTACAATGAGCAGTTCTTC CDSSYSIQSSYNEQFF
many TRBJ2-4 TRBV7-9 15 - TGTGCCAGCAACCCGGTAGGGGAAGCCAAAAACATTCAGTACTTC CASNPVGEAKNIQYF
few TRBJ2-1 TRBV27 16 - TGTGCCAGCAGCTTGCCCGGACAACGGAGCGTCAATGAGCAGTTCTTC CASSLPGQRSVNEQFF
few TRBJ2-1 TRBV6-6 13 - TGTGCCAGCAGCAGCGGCCCCTACAATGAGCAGTTCTTC CASSSGPYNEQFF
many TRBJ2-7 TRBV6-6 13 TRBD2 TGTGCCAGCGTTTACCGGGGGGGCGGCGAGCAGTACTTC CASVYRGGGEQYF
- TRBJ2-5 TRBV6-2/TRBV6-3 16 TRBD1 TGTGCCAGCAGTTACTCACCCGGGACAGGGGGAGAGACCCAGTACTTC CASSYSPGTGGETQYF
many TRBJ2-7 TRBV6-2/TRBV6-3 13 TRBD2 TGTGCCAGCAGCCCTAGCGGCACCTACGAGCAGTACTTC CASSPSGTYEQYF
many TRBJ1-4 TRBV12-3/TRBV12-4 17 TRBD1 TGTGCCAGCAGCCCTTTAACCGGGGCAGGGGGCGAAGAAAAACTGTTTTTT CASSPLTGAGGEEKLFF
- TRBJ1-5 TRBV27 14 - TGTGCCAGCAGTTTATCCAGGGGCGGGCAGCCCCAGCATTTT CASSLSRGGQPQHF
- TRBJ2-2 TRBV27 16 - TGTGCCAGCAGTTCCTCGATCCGATCAGGGCCCGGGGAGCTGTTTTTT CASSSSIRSGPGELFF
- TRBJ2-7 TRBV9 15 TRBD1 TGTGCCAGCAGCGTAGTTGGACAGGGGCGCGACGAGCAGTACTTC CASSVVGQGRDEQYF
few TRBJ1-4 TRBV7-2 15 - TGTGCCAGCAGCTTATTACACCGCCCTAATGAAAAACTGTTTTTT CASSLLHRPNEKLFF
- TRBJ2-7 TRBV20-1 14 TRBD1 TGCAGTGCTACCCGACAGGGTATCTCCTACGAGCAGTACTTC CSATRQGISYEQYF
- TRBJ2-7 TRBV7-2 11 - TGTGCCAGCAGCCCCGCCTACGAGCAGTACTTC CASSPAYEQYF
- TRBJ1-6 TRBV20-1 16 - TGCAGTGCTAGACCCCTGTCTAGCTCCTATAATTCACCCCTCCACTTT CSARPLSSSYNSPLHF
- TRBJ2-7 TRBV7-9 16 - TGTGCCAGCAGCTTAATGCCGGGGGAGTACTCCTACGAGCAGTACTTC CASSLMPGEYSYEQYF
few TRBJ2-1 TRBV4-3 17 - TGCGCCAGCAGCCAAGATATAGGGTCGCATACGAGGAATGAGCAGTTCTTC CASSQDIGSHTRNEQFF
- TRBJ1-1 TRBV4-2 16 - TGTGCCAGCAGCCAAGGATTCAGGGACCAAAACACTGAAGCTTTCTTT CASSQGFRDQNTEAFF
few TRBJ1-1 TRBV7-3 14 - TGTGCCAGCAGCTTAAGGGGAGGGGAAACTGAAGCTTTCTTT CASSLRGGETEAFF
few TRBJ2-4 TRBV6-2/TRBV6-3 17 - TGTGCCAGCACCTTTCTAGGGACACCTGACGGCAAAAACATTCAGTACTTC CASTFLGTPDGKNIQYF
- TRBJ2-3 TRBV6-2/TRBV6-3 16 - TGTGCCAGCAGTAAACGGACGGCACCCTACACAGATACGCAGTATTTT CASSKRTAPYTDTQYF
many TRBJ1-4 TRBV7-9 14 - TGTGCCAGCAGCTTAGTCCCGGAGGGAGAAAAACTGTTTTTT CASSLVPEGEKLFF
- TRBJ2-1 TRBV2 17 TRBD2 TGTGCCAGCAGTGAAGCCCGTGTCGGGAGGGTCGACAATGAGCAGTTCTTC CASSEARVGRVDNEQFF
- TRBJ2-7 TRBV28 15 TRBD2 TGTGCCAGCTCCACCCGGGCGGGAGGGTCTATCGAGCAGTACTTC CASSTRAGGSIEQYF
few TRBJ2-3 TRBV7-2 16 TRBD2 TGTGCCAGCAGCCTAATGACTAGCGGGAGAACAGATACGCAGTATTTT CASSLMTSGRTDTQYF
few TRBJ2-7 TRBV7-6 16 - TGTGCCAGCATGGTCGGGGTAGGAGGGAGCTCCTACGAGCAGTACTTC CASMVGVGGSSYEQYF
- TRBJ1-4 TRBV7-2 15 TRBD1 TGTGCCAGCAGCCCAGACAGGGGGGGCAATGAAAAACTGTTTTTT CASSPDRGGNEKLFF
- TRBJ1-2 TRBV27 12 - TGTGCCAGCGGCGGGCAGTTCTATGGCTACACCTTC CASGGQFYGYTF
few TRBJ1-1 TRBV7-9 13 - TGTGCCAGCAGCCGTGTCGAGGGAACTGAAGCTTTCTTT CASSRVEGTEAFF
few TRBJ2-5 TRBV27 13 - TGTGCCAGCAGTTTTGGGCTCCAAGAGACCCAGTACTTC CASSFGLQETQYF